The 28 T cell receptor beta chains listed next were all sequenced from one sample in a study of tumor-infiltrating lymphocytes in primary liver carcinoma. The source material, about 20-30 mg of unsorted bulk tissue, was used to co-extract RNA and DNA. A constant-region primer served to make TCR beta cDNA from about 500 ng total RNA. Libraries for TCR beta were built through three nested multiplex PCR rounds, which together made up a slightly modified ARM-PCR procedure. It was with TRBV1-TRBV30 forward primers and a C-beta reverse primer that the first two PCR rounds were run, at roughly 10 cycles each. TCRdb itself ran the multiplex PCR reads through MiXCR, one entry per CDR3 protein. In the table there are tens of thousands of distinct CDR3 sequences, roughly 70% of which are singletons. Sequences were obtained from liver tumor tissue from sampling region 1. Documented subset: tumor region T1, superior pole. The receptor set was obtained from a man aged 35 to 55 with primary liver carcinoma and hepatitis B virus infection.

Comments on this clonotype: Since a much larger clone is just one base distant, this may be a read error. The chain joins TRBV4-2 to TRBJ2-7, with 11 bases aligning to TRBD1. CDR3 length: 16 amino acids. Germline values: CDR1 LGHNA, CDR2 YNFKEQ. The CDR3 is CANSQDSGQGGDEQYF. The DNA of the CDR3 is TGTGCCAACAGCCAAGATTCGGGACAGGGGGGGGACGAGCAGTACTTC.

In regard to this clonotype: Mismatch with germline at one junction end may stem from a read error. The V and J genes are TRBV5-6 and TRBJ2-2, with D maybe TRBD1 (6 bases). Germline V gene data show CDR1 as SGHDT and CDR2 as YYEEEE. The CDR3 totals 15 residues. For the CDR3, the DNA is TGTGCCAGCAGTCCCGGAGCAGGGGTCACCGGGGAGCTGGTTTTT. This translates into CASSPGAGVTGELVF.

This clonotype has just a few counts. V usage is TRBV6-1 and J usage is TRBJ1-2; 9 nucleotides line up with TRBD1. The V gene's germline CDR1 is MNHNS and CDR2 SASEGT. The CDR3 is 16 amino acids. The trim removed 7 bases at V and 6 bases at J, leaving 15 bases unmatched. The CDR3: CASTEAARTGAHGYTF. The CDR3 DNA sequence: TGTGCCAGCACCGAGGCCGCTCGGACAGGGGCCCATGGCTACACCTTC.

Concerning this clonotype: Likely a read error: the CDR3 ends without its conserved phenylalanine or tryptophan. The chain uses TRBV11-2 and TRBJ2-5; 7 bases match TRBD2. The CDR3 runs 16 residues. The germline V gene has CDR1 SGHAT and CDR2 FQNNGV. The DNA for the CDR3 is TGTACCAGCAGCCAAACTCCTGGGGGGGGGAAAGAGATCCAGTACTCC. Translation gives CTSSQTPGGGKEIQYS.

In the case of this clonotype: A junction end diverges from the germline sequence, so it may reflect a read error. The chain uses TRBV11-2 and TRBJ2-1; no firm D call. The germline V gene has CDR1 SGHAT and CDR2 FQNNGV. The CDR3 loop spans 16 amino acids. CDR3 region: CTSSLELAVNYNEQFF. As DNA, the CDR3 is TGTACCAGCAGCTTAGAGCTGGCTGTTAATTACAATGAGCAGTTCTTC.

This clonotype has just one count. At one boundary the junction diverges from the germline segment, which might be a read error. The CDR3 nucleotides read TGTGCCAGCGGCTTAGAGGTTGGAGACGAAAAACTGTTTTTT. It specifies CASGLEVGDEKLFF. V gene TRBV11-2 combines with J gene TRBJ1-4; D not resolved. Germline loops: CDR1 SGHAT, CDR2 FQNNGV. The CDR3 totals 14 residues.

A remark on this clonotype: A read error may produce the germline difference seen at one junction end. CDR3 DNA sequence: TGTGCCAGCTGCTTAGCATTAGGAGGAGCAGACACCGGGGAGCTGTTTTTT. This encodes CASCLALGGADTGELFF. The gene calls are TRBV11-2 and TRBJ2-2, with D possibly matching TRBD2 (5 bases). Germline V CDR1 and CDR2: SGHAT, FQNNGV. The CDR3 sequence is 17 residues long.

In this sample, this clonotype turned up once. A read error may be the cause here, since a much bigger clone is one base away. The chain carries TRBV12-3 or TRBV12-4 and TRBJ2-1, with D possibly matching TRBD1 (7 bases). V was clipped by 9 bases and J by 6 bases, with 18 bases between them. CDR3 length equals 14 residues. Here the CDR3 reads CASNTGQGGNEQFF. Here the CDR3 DNA reads TGTGCCAGTAATACGGGTCAGGGGGGCAATGAGCAGTTCTTC.

This clonotype is labeled medium-sized. Written as DNA, the CDR3 is TGTGCCAGCGAATCCGGGACAGGGCACACCGGGGAGCTGTTTTTT. Translated: CASESGTGHTGELFF. The chain links TRBV6-2 or TRBV6-3 to TRBJ2-2, with 9 bases lining up with TRBD1. This CDR3 contains 15 residues. V lost 8 bases, J lost 3 bases, and 7 bases stayed unmatched. Looked up from germline, CDR1 is MNHEY and CDR2 is SVGEGT.

This clonotype was seen only a few times. CDR3 nucleotide sequence: TGTGCCAGCAGCGTCAACTCGGGGGACACTGAAGCTTTCTTT. Translating it yields CASSVNSGDTEAFF. The rearrangement uses TRBV9 and TRBJ1-1, with a tentative D call TRBD1 (5 bases). The length of the CDR3 is 14 residues. V was clipped by 2 bases and J by 3 bases, with 11 bases between them. Germline V gene lookup returns CDR1 SGDLS and CDR2 YYNGEE.

Points on this clonotype: This could be a read error, since a much larger clone is one nucleotide away. The V and J genes are TRBV11-1 and TRBJ2-3, with D perhaps matching TRBD2 (5 bases). CDR1 SGHAT and CDR2 FQDESV come from the germline V gene (reference sequence). This CDR3 is built from 15 residues. The CDR3 nucleotides read TGTGCCAGTAGCTTCCCCGGACTGTCCGCAGATACGCAGTATTTT. It translates to CASSFPGLSADTQYF.

The chain employs TRBV7-9 and TRBJ1-1; 8 nucleotides align to TRBD1. The CDR3 spans 15 residues. Germline lookup yields CDR1 SEHNR and CDR2 FQNEAQ (reference sequence). Trimming took 3 bases from V and 6 from J; bases not matched to a gene: 9. CDR3 amino acids: CASSFTGTGNAEAFF. The DNA for the CDR3 is TGTGCCAGCAGCTTTACCGGGACAGGCAATGCTGAAGCTTTCTTT. Together with reference TRBV7-9 and TRBJ1-1, the CDR3 gives the full variable domain: DTGVSQNPRHKITKRGQNVTFRCDPISEHNRLYWYRQTLGQGPEFLTYFQNEAQLEKSRLLSDRFSAERPKGSFSTLEIQRTEQGDSAMYLCASSFTGTGNAEAFFGQGTRLTVV.

This clonotype is medium-sized within its sample. The V gene is TRBV5-5, the J gene TRBJ2-7, with a weak D call TRBD1 (5 bases). V gave up 5 bases and J gave up 0 bases, with 15 bases separating them. The CDR3 runs to 15 residues. From germline, CDR1 is SGHKS and CDR2 YYEKEE (reference sequence). CDR3 nucleotide sequence: TGTGCCAGCAGGCAGGGATTACAGAGCTCCTACGAGCAGTACTTC. The encoded protein is CASRQGLQSSYEQYF.

This clonotype has a count of ten or more. The V call is TRBV6-1, the J call TRBJ1-2; unclear D gene. This CDR3 spans 18 amino acids. Trimming removed 2 bases at V and 0 bases at J, with 19 bases between. The germline gives CDR1 MNHNS, CDR2 SASEGT. CDR3 amino acids: CASSERFMVLRSNYGYTF. The CDR3 coding sequence is TGTGCCAGCAGTGAACGATTCATGGTCCTTAGATCTAACTATGGCTACACCTTC.

Comments on this clonotype: The junction departs from the called germline gene at one end, perhaps through a read error. The chain joins TRBV11-2 to TRBJ2-1; 7 bases line up with TRBD2. This CDR3 has 19 amino acids. Germline CDR1 reads SGHAT; CDR2 reads FQNNGV. This chain's CDR3 is CASNLGGRFSGTLYKEQFF. In DNA form, the CDR3 reads TGTGCCAGCAACTTAGGTGGGCGATTCAGCGGGACCCTTTACAAAGAGCAGTTCTTC.

As concerns this clonotype: A read error may produce the germline difference seen at one junction end. This rearrangement joins TRBV6-5 to TRBJ2-5; 10 bases map to TRBD2. The CDR3 length is 17 residues. Germline assignment: CDR1 MNHEY and CDR2 SVGAGI. Written as DNA, the CDR3 is TGTGCCAGCAATTATTACGGGACTAGCGCGAGGTTTGAGACCCAATACTTC. The encoded protein is CASNYYGTSARFETQYF.

As to this clonotype: No conserved phenylalanine or tryptophan ends this CDR3, so it is likely a read error. The chain employs TRBV6-1 and TRBJ2-3; maybe TRBD2 (5 bases). CDR1 MNHNS and CDR2 SASEGT come from the germline V gene. Trimming removed 10 bases from V and 5 bases from J, with 13 bases in between. CDR3 length equals 12 residues. CDR3 DNA sequence: TGTGCCAACTCAATCGGGGTAGATACGCAGTATTCT. Amino acids: CANSIGVDTQYS.

In its sample, this clonotype was seen once. The conserved final phenylalanine or tryptophan is absent from the CDR3, which likely points to a read error. The rearrangement uses TRBV11-2 and TRBJ2-5; 8 bases line up with TRBD1. Germline CDR1 and CDR2: SGHAT and FQNNGV. V lost 2 bases, J lost 5 bases, and 10 bases stayed unmatched. This CDR3 contains 16 residues. The CDR3 DNA follows: TGTGCCAGCAGCTTAACAGCAGGGGGCGCAGGGGAGACCCAGTACTAC. Residues: CASSLTAGGAGETQYY.

This clonotype appeared many times. The J gene is TRBJ2-3, the V gene TRBV11-2; the D gene is possibly TRBD2 (5 bases). The CDR3 is 17 residues long. Trimming left V 2 bases short and J 4 bases short, with 19 bases between. Germline CDR1 SGHAT, CDR2 FQNNGV. In nucleotides, the CDR3 is TGTGCCAGCAGCTTAAGAAGATCCACCACCGGGGCAGATACGCAGTATTTT. Encoded protein: CASSLRRSTTGADTQYF. Full variable domain (missing parts from reference TRBV11-2 and TRBJ2-3): EAGVAQSPRYKIIEKRQSVAFWCNPISGHATLYWYQQILGQGPKLLIQFQNNGVVDDSQLPKDRFSAERLKGVDSTLKIQPAKLEDSAVYLCASSLRRSTTGADTQYFGPGTRLTVL.

This chain links TRBV5-4 with TRBJ2-3, with D uncertain. Trimming left V 0 bases short and J 8 bases short, with 10 bases between. Germline assignment: CDR1 SGHNT and CDR2 YYREEE (reference sequence). The CDR3 covers 13 residues. Here the CDR3 reads CASSLAGDVTQYF. The CDR3 nucleotides read TGTGCCAGCAGCTTGGCTGGGGATGTTACGCAGTATTTT.

This chain connects TRBV11-1 to TRBJ2-2; maybe TRBD2 (5 bases). Trimming cost V 3 bases and J 3 bases, with 17 bases left between them. Germline V gene lookup returns CDR1 SGHAT and CDR2 FQDESV (reference sequence). The CDR3 spans 17 residues. The CDR3 DNA is TGTGCCAGCAGCTTCCTTAGCGAGAGAGATTACACCGGGGAGCTGTTTTTT. Residues: CASSFLSERDYTGELFF.

This clonotype was counted only a few times. Germline is not matched at one junction end, which may reflect a read error. The V gene is TRBV5-1, the J gene TRBJ1-1; D remains ambiguous. Germline values: CDR1 SGHRS, CDR2 YFSETQ. The CDR3 is made up of 16 amino acids. The CDR3 here is CAGSPTPLGSNTKAFF. Here the CDR3 DNA reads TGCGCCGGCAGCCCCACCCCATTGGGGTCGAACACTAAAGCTTTCTTT. Looking up the rest from reference TRBV5-1 and TRBJ1-1 gives the full variable domain: KAGVTQTPRYLIKTRGQQVTLSCSPISGHRSVSWYQQTPGQGLQFLFEYFSETQRNKGNFPGRFSGRQFSNSRSEMNVSTLELGDSALYLCAGSPTPLGSNTKAFFGQGTRLTVV.

The chain links TRBV6-5 to TRBJ2-7; D is ambiguous. Germline-derived CDR1 and CDR2 are MNHEY and SVGAGI. The V end lost 9 bases, the J end lost 4 bases, and 16 bases lay between the germline ends. The CDR3 covers 13 residues. The CDR3 region has the DNA TGTGCCAGAAGCCGGACCGATGCGTACGAGCAGTACTTC. As protein: CARSRTDAYEQYF.

This clonotype was found once. No conserved phenylalanine or tryptophan ends this CDR3, so it is likely a read error. The chain carries TRBV29-1 and TRBJ2-7; either TRBD1 or TRBD2 may supply D (5 bases each). From germline, CDR1 is SQVTM and CDR2 ANQGSEA. V was shortened by 6 bases and J by 7 bases, with 16 bases between the two germline ends. The CDR3 runs 12 residues. In DNA, the CDR3 is TGCAGCGTATGGGACGGCACGATGGAGCAGTACATC. Protein sequence: CSVWDGTMEQYI.

The chain carries TRBV28 and TRBJ1-2; TRBD1 matches 9 bases. The CDR3 loop spans 14 amino acids. V trimming: 7 bases; J trimming: 6 bases; junction bases outside the gene matches: 9. Germline V CDR1 and CDR2: MDHEN, SYDVKM. The CDR3 here is CASMPFTGGDGYTF. The DNA for the CDR3 is TGTGCCAGCATGCCTTTCACAGGGGGCGATGGCTACACCTTC.

As for this clonotype: Germline is not matched at one junction end, which may reflect a read error. The chain uses TRBV5-1 and TRBJ2-7; 10 bases match TRBD2. The germline V gene has CDR1 SGHRS and CDR2 YFSETQ. CDR3 length equals 15 residues. The CDR3 sequence: CTSSLGAGGPKEQYF. CDR3 nucleotides: TGCACCAGCAGCTTGGGAGCGGGAGGGCCAAAAGAGCAGTACTTC.

The genes are TRBV7-9 and TRBJ1-2; unclear D gene. V was pared by 4 bases and J by 5 bases, with 20 bases between. CDR1 is SEHNR and CDR2 is FQNEAQ in the germline V gene (reference sequence). This CDR3 is built from 16 residues. The CDR3 spells CASSSKGRLSQYGYTF. In DNA form, the CDR3 reads TGTGCCAGCAGCTCCAAGGGCAGACTGTCCCAGTATGGCTACACCTTC.

This clonotype turned up a few times. The CDR3 protein is CASSVASGTLNTGELFF. The CDR3 DNA follows: TGTGCCAGCAGCGTAGCGTCCGGGACTCTCAACACCGGGGAGCTGTTTTTT. The chain links TRBV9 to TRBJ2-2; D possibly corresponds to TRBD2 (6 bases). Germline-derived CDR1 and CDR2 are SGDLS and YYNGEE. CDR3 length: 17 residues. V lost 0 bases to trimming and J lost 2 bases, with 14 bases between them.